The 30 T cell receptor beta chains below come from one sample, sequenced in a study of blood T cell repertoires in COVID-19. Profiling relied on immunoSEQ multiplex PCR, and the TCRdb table lists in-frame clones only, not all of them. The repertoire has some 140,000 clones, roughly 78% of them found once; the top ten carry around 4%. The sequenced sample consisted of peripheral blood. These receptors all stem from a man in his sixties with acute or convalescent COVID-19.

This clone has only one observation. The CDR3 coding sequence is TGTGCCAGCAGCCCTACAGGGGTAGGGAAGAATGAGCAGTTCTTC. Its translation: CASSPTGVGKNEQFF. This chain uses TRBV11-2 with TRBJ2-1; 7 bases align to TRBD1. The ends lost 5 bases at V and 7 bases at J; junction bases unmatched: 11. The CDR3 is 15 amino acids. CDR1 and CDR2 (germline): SGHAT, FQNNGV.

V usage is TRBV4-3 and J usage is TRBJ2-7; 8 positions agree with TRBD1. After removal of 0 bases from V and 8 bases from J, the junction contained 6 bases not matched to a gene. Germline values: CDR1 LGHNA, CDR2 YSLEER. The CDR3 extends over 14 amino acids. The chain's CDR3 is CASSQETGVGQQYF. DNA for the CDR3: TGCGCCAGCAGCCAAGAGACAGGGGTTGGGCAGCAGTACTTC.

This clone was detected only a few times. The J gene is TRBJ1-1, the V gene TRBV28; D might be TRBD1 (5 bases). The CDR3 has 15 amino acids. Germline assignment: CDR1 MDHEN and CDR2 SYDVKM. Trimming removed 4 bases from V and 6 bases from J, with 18 bases in between. As DNA, the CDR3 is TGTGCCAGCAGTTCGCAGGGTGGGCTACAAGCTGAAGCTTTCTTT. This encodes CASSSQGGLQAEAFF.

The gene calls are TRBV7-9 and TRBJ2-7, with D maybe TRBD2 (5 bases). Trimming removed 5 bases from V and 2 bases from J, with 10 bases in between. The CDR3 runs to 13 residues. Per the germline V gene, CDR1 is SEHNR and CDR2 is FQNEAQ (reference sequence). CDR3 residues: CASSNRGPYEQYF. CDR3 DNA sequence: TGTGCCAGCAGCAACCGGGGTCCCTACGAGCAGTACTTC.

V gene TRBV30 combines with J gene TRBJ2-1; TRBD2 aligns across 11 bases. CDR3 length: 16 residues. J gave up 10 bases and V 2 bases, and 13 bases lay outside the gene matches. Germline V CDR1 and CDR2: GTSNPN, SVGIG (reference sequence). CDR3 protein: CAWSPMWGSGRDEQFF. The CDR3 region has the DNA TGTGCCTGGAGTCCGATGTGGGGTAGCGGGAGGGACGAGCAGTTCTTC.

The rearrangement links TRBV7-9 to TRBJ2-3, with D perhaps TRBD1 (6 bases). This CDR3 has 11 residues. Trimming pared 3 bases from V and 9 bases from J, leaving 7 bases between. In germline, CDR1 is SEHNR, CDR2 FQNEAQ (reference sequence). In nucleotides, the CDR3 is TGTGCCAGCAGCTTCGACAGGACGCAGTATTTT. Its protein product is CASSFDRTQYF.

The V call is TRBV2, the J call TRBJ1-5, with D unresolved. The ends were cut back, 4 bases at V and 1 base at J, with 11 bases in the middle. The CDR3 is 15 amino acids. The V gene's germline CDR1 is SNHLY and CDR2 FYNNEI. The CDR3 nucleotides read TGTGCCAGCAGTGTAGACACCGCAAGCAATCAGCCCCAGCATTTT. It specifies CASSVDTASNQPQHF. Full variable domain (outside the CDR3, taken from reference TRBV2 and TRBJ1-5): EPEVTQTPSHQVTQMGQEVILRCVPISNHLYFYWYRQILGQKVEFLVSFYNNEISEKSEIFDDQFSVERPDGSNFTLKIRSTKLEDSAMYFCASSVDTASNQPQHFGDGTRLSIL.

The rearrangement joins TRBV4-3 to TRBJ1-5; 7 positions agree with TRBD1. The trim removed 0 bases at V and 3 bases at J, leaving 2 bases unmatched. This CDR3 contains 15 residues. CDR1 is LGHNA and CDR2 is YSLEER in the germline V gene. CDR3: CASSQEQGNNQPQHF. CDR3 nucleotide sequence: TGCGCCAGCAGCCAAGAACAGGGGAACAATCAGCCCCAGCATTTT.

The chain is built from TRBV9 and TRBJ1-1; 7 bases are shared with TRBD1. Trimming took 2 bases from V and 1 from J; bases not matched to a gene: 5. This CDR3 region has 15 residues. The germline V gene encodes CDR1 SGDLS and CDR2 YYNGEE. CDR3 region: CASSVGGGKNTEAFF. CDR3 DNA sequence: TGTGCCAGCAGCGTCGGAGGGGGCAAGAACACTGAAGCTTTCTTT.

The V call is TRBV28, the J call TRBJ2-2; TRBD1 aligns across 7 bases. This CDR3 has 13 residues. Germline CDR1 and CDR2: MDHEN and SYDVKM. V dropped 10 bases and J dropped 6; count of bases not matched to a gene: 8. CDR3 in DNA: TGTGCCACCCGCGAAGGGGGCCCCGGGGAGCTGTTTTTT. Amino acid sequence: CATREGGPGELFF.

The chain links TRBV5-1 to TRBJ2-3; 11 nucleotides line up with TRBD1. Looked up from germline, CDR1 is SGHRS and CDR2 is YFSETQ. This CDR3 has 15 residues. Trimming cost V 4 bases and J 2 bases; bases outside gene matches: 3. The CDR3 nucleotides read TGCGCCAGCAGCCGGACAGGGGGCAACACAGATACGCAGTATTTT. It specifies CASSRTGGNTDTQYF. The full variable domain, its missing parts supplied by reference TRBV5-1 and TRBJ2-3, is KAGVTQTPRYLIKTRGQQVTLSCSPISGHRSVSWYQQTPGQGLQFLFEYFSETQRNKGNFPGRFSGRQFSNSRSEMNVSTLELGDSALYLCASSRTGGNTDTQYFGPGTRLTVL.

V is TRBV5-4 and J is TRBJ2-2; 7 positions agree with TRBD2. V shed 4 bases, J shed 4 bases, and the junction held 19 bases outside the gene matches. There are 19 residues in the CDR3. Per the germline V gene, CDR1 is SGHNT and CDR2 is YYREEE (reference sequence). The DNA of the CDR3 is TGTGCCAGCAGCCCTGGGCCAGCGGGAACCCCGGGTCTCACCGGGGAGCTGTTTTTT. This codes for CASSPGPAGTPGLTGELFF.

V gene TRBV2 combines with J gene TRBJ2-2; 11 bases fit TRBD2. The CDR3 spans 18 residues. V lost 4 bases, J lost 0 bases, and 7 bases stayed unmatched. From germline, CDR1 is SNHLY and CDR2 FYNNEI. CDR3 DNA sequence: TGTGCCAGCAGTGCGAGGCTAGCGGGAGGAACGAACACCGGGGAGCTGTTTTTT. It translates to CASSARLAGGTNTGELFF. Looking up the rest from reference TRBV2 and TRBJ2-2 gives the full variable domain: EPEVTQTPSHQVTQMGQEVILRCVPISNHLYFYWYRQILGQKVEFLVSFYNNEISEKSEIFDDQFSVERPDGSNFTLKIRSTKLEDSAMYFCASSARLAGGTNTGELFFGEGSRLTVL.

The sample holds one count of this clone. V usage is TRBV4-3 and J usage is TRBJ2-3, with 12 bases that match TRBD2. This CDR3 region has 15 residues. Trimming at V came to 4 bases and at J to 1 base, leaving 0 bases not matched to a gene. Germline values: CDR1 LGHNA, CDR2 YSLEER. CDR3 bases: TGCGCCAGCAGCCGACTAGCGGGAGGCACAGATACGCAGTATTTT. Translating it yields CASSRLAGGTDTQYF.

This chain's CDR3 is CASSPSTGKLGYGYTF. CDR3 bases: TGTGCCAGCAGTCCCTCTACAGGGAAATTAGGCTATGGCTACACCTTC. The chain is built from TRBV28 and TRBJ1-2; TRBD1 might be the D (6 bases). Germline values: CDR1 MDHEN, CDR2 SYDVKM. The CDR3 is 16 residues long. V was trimmed by 5 bases and J by 4 bases, leaving 20 bases between them.

The chain links TRBV29-1 to TRBJ1-4; D is unresolved. Per germline, CDR1 SQVTM and CDR2 ANQGSEA. V dropped 0 bases and J dropped 10 bases, with 12 bases sitting between them. The CDR3 sequence is 13 residues long. CDR3 region: CSVEDIPSGKLFF. The CDR3 DNA reads TGCAGCGTTGAAGATATCCCTAGCGGAAAACTGTTTTTT.

The V and J genes are TRBV30 and TRBJ2-1; D unresolved. Germline values: CDR1 GTSNPN, CDR2 SVGIG (reference sequence). V was cut by 1 base and J by 5 bases, with 18 bases left in between. This CDR3 is built from 16 residues. The CDR3: CAWSDLEVSPNNEQFF. In nucleotides, the CDR3 is TGTGCCTGGAGTGACCTTGAAGTAAGCCCGAACAATGAGCAGTTCTTC.

The CDR3 nucleotides read TGTGCCTGGAATTTAGGAGCTCTCGAAGAGACCCAGTACTTC. Protein product: CAWNLGALEETQYF. The chain is built from TRBV30 and TRBJ2-5; D is undetermined. Between the trimmed V and J ends, which lost 4 bases and 3 bases, there was a span of 15 bases. CDR1 and CDR2 from the germline V gene are GTSNPN and SVGIG (reference sequence). CDR3 length: 14 amino acids.

The chain joins TRBV2 to TRBJ1-1, with D possibly TRBD1 on 6 matching bases. Germline CDR1 reads SNHLY; CDR2 reads FYNNEI. The CDR3 is made up of 13 amino acids. V shed 4 bases and J shed 5 bases, with 11 bases lying between them. The chain's CDR3 is CASSGRGRTEAFF. Here the CDR3 DNA reads TGTGCCAGCAGTGGCAGGGGTCGGACTGAAGCTTTCTTT. The full variable domain, its missing parts supplied by reference TRBV2 and TRBJ1-1, is EPEVTQTPSHQVTQMGQEVILRCVPISNHLYFYWYRQILGQKVEFLVSFYNNEISEKSEIFDDQFSVERPDGSNFTLKIRSTKLEDSAMYFCASSGRGRTEAFFGQGTRLTVV.

The chain has TRBV28 and TRBJ1-6, with D possibly being TRBD1 (6 bases). Germline V gene lookup returns CDR1 MDHEN and CDR2 SYDVKM. CDR3 length equals 13 residues. V was cut by 3 bases and J by 14 bases, with 14 bases left in between. The CDR3 sequence is CASSLGGRGSLHF. The CDR3 DNA reads TGTGCCAGCAGTTTGGGGGGGCGCGGATCCCTCCACTTT.

J is TRBJ2-3 and V is TRBV12-3 or TRBV12-4, with D tentatively TRBD2 (6 bases). This CDR3 has 13 amino acids. The V end lost 5 bases, the J end lost 4 bases, and 10 bases lay between the germline ends. CDR3 sequence reads: CASSRGLADTQYF. As DNA, the CDR3 is TGTGCCAGCAGTCGGGGGTTAGCAGATACGCAGTATTTT.

V gene TRBV6-6 combines with J gene TRBJ1-2, with a weak D call TRBD1 (5 bases). This CDR3 is built from 15 residues. Per germline, CDR1 MNHNY and CDR2 SVGAGI (reference sequence). Trimming took 0 bases from V and 5 from J, leaving 13 bases between them. In DNA form, the CDR3 reads TGTGCCAGCAGTTACTCCCGGGACGGGGGATATGGCTACACCTTC. It encodes CASSYSRDGGYGYTF.

V gene TRBV3-1 (or the pseudogene TRBV3-2) combines with J gene TRBJ1-1, with 7 bases matching TRBD1. Germline V CDR1 and CDR2: LGHDT, YNNKEL (reference sequence). The J segment lost 10 bases and the V segment lost 0 bases, leaving 2 bases of the junction unmatched. This CDR3 spans 12 amino acids. CDR3 sequence reads: CASSQDPGGAFF. CDR3 bases: TGTGCCAGCAGCCAAGACCCAGGGGGAGCTTTCTTT.

In this sample, this clone turned up once. This chain joins TRBV5-1 and TRBJ2-7; D is undetermined. Per the germline V gene, CDR1 is SGHRS and CDR2 is YFSETQ. The CDR3 contains 15 residues. Trimming stripped 1 base from V and 0 bases from J, with 11 bases between. CDR3 nucleotides: TGCGCCAGCAGCTTGAGCCCAGGAAGCTCCTACGAGCAGTACTTC. Amino acid sequence: CASSLSPGSSYEQYF.

This clone has more than one count but fewer than ten. The chain carries TRBV28 and TRBJ1-1; D is unclear. CDR1 and CDR2 from the germline V gene are MDHEN and SYDVKM. The CDR3 runs to 14 residues. With 5 bases removed from V and 6 bases from J, the gap between germline ends came to 16 bases. CDR3 sequence reads: CASSPSLLGAEAFF. CDR3 DNA sequence: TGTGCCAGCAGTCCGTCACTCCTCGGGGCTGAAGCTTTCTTT.

This CDR3 reads CASSHGTSGIWDTQYF. The DNA of the CDR3 is TGTGCCAGCAGCCACGGGACAAGCGGTATCTGGGATACGCAGTATTTT. This chain connects TRBV7-9 to TRBJ2-3, with D possibly being TRBD1 (6 bases). CDR1 and CDR2 from the germline V gene are SEHNR and FQNEAQ (reference sequence). V shed 5 bases and J shed 6 bases, with 21 bases lying between them. This CDR3 is built from 16 residues.

This clone was observed a single time. The chain joins TRBV9 to TRBJ1-2; D might be TRBD1 (5 bases). This CDR3 has 15 amino acids. Germline assignment: CDR1 SGDLS and CDR2 YYNGEE. Trimming left V 0 bases short and J 2 bases short, with 11 bases between. CDR3 loop: CASSVGGSANYGYTF. As DNA, the CDR3 is TGTGCCAGCAGCGTAGGGGGCAGCGCAAACTATGGCTACACCTTC.

The chain links TRBV6-5 to TRBJ1-2; 8 nucleotides match TRBD1. CDR1 and CDR2 from the germline V gene are MNHEY and SVGAGI. Trimming at V came to 6 bases and at J to 0 bases, leaving 6 bases not matched to a gene. The CDR3 extends over 15 amino acids. In DNA, the CDR3 is TGTGCCAGCAGGCCTACAGGGGGGCCTAACTATGGCTACACCTTC. It yields the protein CASRPTGGPNYGYTF.

The chain combines TRBV9 with TRBJ1-5, with D possibly being TRBD1 (5 bases). Trimming cost V 2 bases and J 0 bases, with 6 bases left between them. The germline V gene encodes CDR1 SGDLS and CDR2 YYNGEE. This CDR3 comprises 14 residues. This chain's CDR3 is CASSVGASNQPQHF. CDR3 nucleotide sequence: TGTGCCAGCAGCGTTGGGGCTAGCAATCAGCCCCAGCATTTT.

The chain recombines TRBV6-5 with TRBJ2-7, with 7 bases fitting TRBD2. Per germline, CDR1 MNHEY and CDR2 SVGAGI. The J segment lost 3 bases and the V segment lost 8 bases, leaving 7 bases of the junction unmatched. The CDR3 length is 13 residues. The CDR3 sequence is CASLRPGGYEQYF. CDR3 coding DNA: TGTGCCAGCCTCCGCCCGGGGGGCTACGAGCAGTACTTC.